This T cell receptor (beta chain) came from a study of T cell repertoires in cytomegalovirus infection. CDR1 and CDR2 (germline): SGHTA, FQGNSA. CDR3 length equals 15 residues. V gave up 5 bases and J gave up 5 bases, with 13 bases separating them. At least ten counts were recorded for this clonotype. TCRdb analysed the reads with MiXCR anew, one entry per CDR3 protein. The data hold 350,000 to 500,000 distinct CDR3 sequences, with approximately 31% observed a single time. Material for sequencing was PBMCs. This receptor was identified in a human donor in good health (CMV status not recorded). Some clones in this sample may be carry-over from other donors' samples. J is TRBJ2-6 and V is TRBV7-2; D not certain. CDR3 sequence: CASSRDPGRANVLTF. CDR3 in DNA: TGTGCCAGCAGCCGTGACCCGGGCCGGGCCAACGTCCTGACTTTC. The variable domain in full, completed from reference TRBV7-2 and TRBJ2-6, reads GAGVSQSPSNKVTEKGKDVELRCDPISGHTALYWYRQSLGQGLEFLIYFQGNSAPDKSGLPSDRFSAERTGGSVSTLTIQRTQQEDSAVYLCASSRDPGRANVLTFGAGSRLTVL.